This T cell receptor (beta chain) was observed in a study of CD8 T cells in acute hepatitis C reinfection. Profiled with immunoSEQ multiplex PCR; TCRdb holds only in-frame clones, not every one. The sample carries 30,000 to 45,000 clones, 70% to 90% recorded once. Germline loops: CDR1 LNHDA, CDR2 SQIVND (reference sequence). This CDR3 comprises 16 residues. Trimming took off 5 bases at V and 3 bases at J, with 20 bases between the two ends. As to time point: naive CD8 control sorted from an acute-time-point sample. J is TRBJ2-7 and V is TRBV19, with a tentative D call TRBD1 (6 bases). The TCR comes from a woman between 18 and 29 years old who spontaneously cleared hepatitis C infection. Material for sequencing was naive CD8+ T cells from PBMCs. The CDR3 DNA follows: TGTGCCAGTAGTCCGAGGGGGATCCTTACCGACTACGAGCAGTACTTC. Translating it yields CASSPRGILTDYEQYF.